These 15 T cell receptor beta chains came from one sample sequenced in a study of shared clonotypes between healthy human individuals. CD45RO-negative cells were positively selected for CCR7, leaving out terminally differentiated effector memory CD45RA+ cells. Data came from immunoSEQ multiplex PCR; TCRdb stores just in-frame clones and leaves some out. The repertoire holds more than 2 million clones, with 90% to 95% as singletons. Specimen: naive CD8+ T cells from PBMCs. All receptors come from a man aged 18 to 29 in good health. Some clones in this sample may be carry-over from other donors' samples.

V is TRBV30 and J is TRBJ1-4; 7 positions agree with TRBD1. Germline CDR1 and CDR2: GTSNPN and SVGIG (reference sequence). The V gene end was trimmed by 2 bases and the J gene end by 5 bases; junction bases not matched to a gene: 2. This CDR3 comprises 13 residues. The CDR3 sequence: CAWSYRGNEKLFF. The CDR3 DNA reads as TGTGCCTGGAGTTACAGGGGCAATGAAAAACTGTTTTTT.

In DNA, the CDR3 is TGTGCCAGTAGTATAGAAACAGATTACACTAACTATGGCTACACCTTC. This encodes CASSIETDYTNYGYTF. The rearrangement uses TRBV19 and TRBJ1-2; D gene uncertain. The CDR3 loop spans 16 amino acids. The ends were cut back, 0 bases at V and 0 bases at J, with 11 bases in the middle. CDR1 and CDR2 from the germline V gene are LNHDA and SQIVND (reference sequence).

Notes on this clone: The identical CDR3 is also encoded by other nucleotide sequences in the sample. This chain links TRBV9 with TRBJ2-7; 8 nucleotides line up with TRBD2. Germline V gene sequence: CDR1 SGDLS, CDR2 YYNGEE. V shed 4 bases, J shed 3 bases, and the junction held 3 bases outside the gene matches. This CDR3 is 13 amino acids long. In nucleotides, the CDR3 is TGTGCCAGCAGCCCGGGGACTAGCTACGAGCAGTACTTC. Its protein product is CASSPGTSYEQYF.

The rearrangement links TRBV25-1 to TRBJ2-7; no firm D call. The CDR3 is made up of 12 amino acids. In germline, CDR1 is MGHDK, CDR2 SYGVNS. V lost 10 bases and J 1 base, leaving 11 bases between the germline ends. CDR3 DNA: TGTGCCACCCTCAGTAGGTCCTACGAGCAGTACTTC. Translated, it gives CATLSRSYEQYF.

This chain connects TRBV7-8 to TRBJ2-4; 9 positions agree with TRBD1. Germline V lookup: CDR1 SGHVS, CDR2 FQNEAQ. The CDR3 runs to 22 residues. J was trimmed by 0 bases and V by 0 bases; bases with no gene match: 18. For the CDR3, the DNA is TGTGCCAGCAGCTTAGCCCGCCCGTCCAGGACAGGGGATATTCTAGCCAAAAACATTCAGTACTTC. Amino acids: CASSLARPSRTGDILAKNIQYF.

The V and J genes are TRBV11-2 and TRBJ1-5; no firm D call. With 3 bases removed from V and 3 bases from J, the gap between germline ends came to 9 bases. Germline CDR1 reads SGHAT; CDR2 reads FQNNGV. This CDR3 spans 14 amino acids. The CDR3 nucleotides read TGTGCCAGCAGCTTGGGTCCGTTCAATCAGCCCCAGCATTTT. It yields the protein CASSLGPFNQPQHF.

This clone was observed once. The chain combines TRBV7-8 with TRBJ2-2, with a possible D match to TRBD2 (6 bases). The CDR3 is 17 residues long. Trimming shortened V by 2 bases and J by 6 bases, and 19 bases separated the two germline ends. Germline V gene data show CDR1 as SGHVS and CDR2 as FQNEAQ. The CDR3 is CASSLLGGRAGAGELFF. The CDR3 DNA sequence: TGTGCCAGCAGCTTACTGGGGGGACGTGCCGGTGCCGGGGAGCTGTTTTTT.

The chain has TRBV11-2 and TRBJ2-7; D is unresolved. Looked up from germline, CDR1 is SGHAT and CDR2 is FQNNGV. V was cut by 1 base and J by 8 bases, with 18 bases left in between. CDR3 length equals 15 residues. CDR3 DNA: TGTGCCAGCAGCTTAGTCTATCCGACCCTAAGCCAGCAGTACTTC. It translates to CASSLVYPTLSQQYF.

The chain combines TRBV15 with TRBJ1-5; D call uncertain. CDR3 length equals 14 residues. CDR1 is LNHNV and CDR2 is YYDKDF in the germline V gene (reference sequence). V was cut by 5 bases and J by 3 bases, with 11 bases left in between. The CDR3 region is CATSLTASNQPQHF. The DNA for the CDR3 is TGTGCCACCAGCTTAACAGCCTCCAATCAGCCCCAGCATTTT.

This sequence joins TRBV5-6 and TRBJ2-1, with 14 bases matching TRBD2. J was trimmed by 8 bases and V by 4 bases; bases with no gene match: 5. CDR1 and CDR2 from the germline V gene are SGHDT and YYEEEE. This CDR3 has 15 amino acids. The CDR3 DNA sequence: TGTGCCAGCAGCACGGGACTAGCGGGAGAATATGAGCAGTTCTTC. This codes for CASSTGLAGEYEQFF.

The V gene is TRBV4-1, the J gene TRBJ2-3, with 9 bases fitting TRBD2. V was pared by 1 base and J by 5 bases, with 10 bases of the junction left unmatched. Germline lookup yields CDR1 MGHRA and CDR2 YSYEKL. The CDR3 covers 17 residues. The CDR3 sequence: CASSQAAGGPGRDTQYF. The CDR3 nucleotides read TGCGCCAGCAGCCAAGCTGCGGGAGGGCCCGGACGAGATACGCAGTATTTT.

This clone was observed a single time. J is TRBJ1-1 and V is TRBV27; D not resolved. The V and J ends lost 2 bases and 11 bases respectively, with 9 bases between them. The germline V gene has CDR1 MNHEY and CDR2 SMNVEV (reference sequence). This CDR3 region has 11 residues. The CDR3 here is CASSLGGRAFF. The CDR3 DNA reads TGTGCCAGCAGTTTAGGAGGGCGGGCTTTCTTT.

The chain is built from TRBV29-1 and TRBJ2-7, with D perhaps given as TRBD1 or TRBD2 (6 bases each). Trimming cost V 6 bases and J 5 bases, with 20 bases left between them. CDR1 is SQVTM, CDR2 ANQGSEA, per germline. CDR3 length: 14 residues. The CDR3 loop is CSVWKGGRFHEQYF. DNA of the CDR3: TGCAGCGTGTGGAAGGGGGGCCGTTTCCACGAGCAGTACTTC.

This chain uses TRBV4-1 with TRBJ2-2, with 7 bases fitting TRBD2. The CDR3 extends over 15 amino acids. Germline values: CDR1 MGHRA, CDR2 YSYEKL. Trimming cost V 4 bases and J 6 bases; bases outside gene matches: 8. CDR3 protein: CASSLRLGGAGELFF. The CDR3 bases are TGCGCCAGCAGCCTCCGCCTGGGGGGGGCCGGGGAGCTGTTTTTT.

The chain is built from TRBV7-9 and TRBJ2-3, with TRBD2 matching over 9 bases. Germline V gene sequence: CDR1 SEHNR, CDR2 FQNEAQ (reference sequence). CDR3 size: 18 residues. V lost 5 bases to trimming and J lost 0 bases; unmatched junction nucleotides: 12. The CDR3 is CASSTVAGEDASTDTQYF. DNA of the CDR3: TGTGCCAGCAGCACGGTAGCGGGAGAGGATGCTAGCACAGATACGCAGTATTTT. Complete variable domain (other parts from reference TRBV7-9 and TRBJ2-3): DTGVSQNPRHKITKRGQNVTFRCDPISEHNRLYWYRQTLGQGPEFLTYFQNEAQLEKSRLLSDRFSAERPKGSFSTLEIQRTEQGDSAMYLCASSTVAGEDASTDTQYFGPGTRLTVL.